These 5 T cell receptor beta chains share one sample of origin, sequenced in a study of cytomegalovirus exposure and HLA in healthy donors (TCRdb year 2017). The library was obtained by the immunoSEQ multiplex PCR assay. For the multiplex PCR, a mixture combining 60 forward primers for TCR Vbeta segments and 13 reverse primers for TCR Jbeta segments was used. TCRdb re-hosts the immuneACCESS table, in-frame sequences only. Its copies lack some clones; in the studies checked, an unresolved V gene accounts for under half of them, and the cause for the rest is not known. This sample has 90,000 to 150,000 clones in its table, and less than 90% of those were observed once. Clones ranked in the top ten supply approximately 0.24% of the sample. The sequenced material came from PBMCs. The source of these receptors is a man aged 50 to 60 in good health and CMV-seronegative.

The V gene is TRBV6-4, the J gene TRBJ1-2, with TRBD1 matching over 9 bases. Germline V gene data show CDR1 as MRHNA and CDR2 as SNTAGT. This CDR3 is 16 amino acids long. Trimming cost V 2 bases and J 10 bases; bases outside gene matches: 14. The CDR3 sequence: CASSDGPDPGQGVYTF. CDR3 nucleotides: TGTGCCAGCAGTGACGGGCCGGATCCGGGACAGGGAGTCTACACCTTC.

The rearrangement links TRBV6-6 to TRBJ2-2; tentatively, D is TRBD2 (6 bases). Germline lookup yields CDR1 MNHNY and CDR2 SVGAGI (reference sequence). The V gene lost 0 bases and the J gene lost 5 bases, with 10 bases spanning the gap. The CDR3 has 15 amino acids. The DNA for the CDR3 is TGTGCCAGCAGTTACTCCGGGGGTTGGACCGGGGAGCTGTTTTTT. It specifies CASSYSGGWTGELFF.

Written as DNA, the CDR3 is TGTGCCAGCAGGATTACAGGAAATAGTCCGAATGAGCAGTTCTTC. It translates to CASRITGNSPNEQFF. The rearrangement uses TRBV6-5 and TRBJ2-1, with a possible D match to TRBD1 (5 bases). Trimming left V 6 bases short and J 7 bases short, with 19 bases between. The CDR3 extends over 15 amino acids. Germline V gene sequence: CDR1 MNHEY, CDR2 SVGAGI.

J is TRBJ2-2 and V is TRBV30; no firm D call. The CDR3 runs 13 residues. Looked up from germline, CDR1 is GTSNPN and CDR2 is SVGIG (reference sequence). V was pared by 3 bases and J by 7 bases, with 12 bases between. CDR3 amino acids: CAWRYSRGGELFF. The CDR3 nucleotides are TGTGCCTGGAGATATAGTAGAGGCGGGGAGCTGTTTTTT.

The chain is built from TRBV4-3 and TRBJ2-5, with TRBD1 as a possible D gene (5 bases). Trimming left V 4 bases short and J 1 base short, with 10 bases between. The V gene's germline CDR1 is LGHNA and CDR2 YSLEER. The CDR3 length is 14 residues. CDR3: CASSRTGTQETQYF. In DNA form, the CDR3 reads TGCGCCAGCAGCCGTACAGGAACCCAAGAGACCCAGTACTTC.